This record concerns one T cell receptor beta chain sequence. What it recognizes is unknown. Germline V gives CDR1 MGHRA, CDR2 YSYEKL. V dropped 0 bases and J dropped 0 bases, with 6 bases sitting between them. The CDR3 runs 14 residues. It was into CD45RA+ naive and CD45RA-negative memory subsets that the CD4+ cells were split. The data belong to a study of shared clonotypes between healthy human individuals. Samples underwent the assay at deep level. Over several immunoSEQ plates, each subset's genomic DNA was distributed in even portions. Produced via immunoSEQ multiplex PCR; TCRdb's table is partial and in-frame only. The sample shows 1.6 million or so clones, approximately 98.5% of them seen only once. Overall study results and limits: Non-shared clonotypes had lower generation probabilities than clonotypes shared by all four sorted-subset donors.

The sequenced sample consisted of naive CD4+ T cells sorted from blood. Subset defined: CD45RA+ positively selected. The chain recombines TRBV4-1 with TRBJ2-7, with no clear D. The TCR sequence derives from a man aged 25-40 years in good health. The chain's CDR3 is CASSQEGSSYEQYF. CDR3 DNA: TGCGCCAGCAGCCAAGAGGGGTCCTCCTACGAGCAGTACTTC.